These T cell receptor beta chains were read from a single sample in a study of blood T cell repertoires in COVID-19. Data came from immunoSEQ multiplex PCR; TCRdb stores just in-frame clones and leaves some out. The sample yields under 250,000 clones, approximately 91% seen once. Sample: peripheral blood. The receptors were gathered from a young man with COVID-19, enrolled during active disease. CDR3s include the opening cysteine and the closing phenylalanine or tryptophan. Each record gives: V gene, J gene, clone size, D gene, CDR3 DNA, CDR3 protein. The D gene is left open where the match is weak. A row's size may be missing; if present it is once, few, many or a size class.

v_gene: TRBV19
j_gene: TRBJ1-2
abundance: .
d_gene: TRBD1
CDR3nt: TGTGCCAGTAGGACGCTGACAGGGGGCTGGATTGGTGGCTACACCTTC
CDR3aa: CASRTLTGGWIGGYTF

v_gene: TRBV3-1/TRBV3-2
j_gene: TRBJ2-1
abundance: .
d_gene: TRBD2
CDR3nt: TGTGCCAGCAGCCAAGATATCGGGCTAGCGGGCTTAGAGAACAACAATGAGCAGTTCTTC
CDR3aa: CASSQDIGLAGLENNNEQFF

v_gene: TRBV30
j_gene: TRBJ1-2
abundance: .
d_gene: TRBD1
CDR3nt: TGTGCCTGGAGTGTAGCAGGGGGCGGCGGCTACACCTTC
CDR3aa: CAWSVAGGGGYTF

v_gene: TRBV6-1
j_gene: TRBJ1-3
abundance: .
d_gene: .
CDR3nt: TGTGCCAGCAGTGAACGGAGAAGGGGAGGGTCTGGAAACACCATATATTTT
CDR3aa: CASSERRRGGSGNTIYF

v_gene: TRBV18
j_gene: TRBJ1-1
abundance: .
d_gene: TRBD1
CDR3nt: TGTGCCAGCTCACCCCCGACAGGGGAAGGCACTGAAGCTTTCTTT
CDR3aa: CASSPPTGEGTEAFF

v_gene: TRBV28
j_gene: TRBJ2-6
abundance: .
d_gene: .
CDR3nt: TGTGCCAGCAGTTTACCGGGGGCTGGGGCCAACGTCCTGACTTTC
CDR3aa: CASSLPGAGANVLTF

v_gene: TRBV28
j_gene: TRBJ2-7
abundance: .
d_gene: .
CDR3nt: TGTGCCAGCCTAGACAGGCCACTACGCGAGCAGTACTTC
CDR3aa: CASLDRPLREQYF

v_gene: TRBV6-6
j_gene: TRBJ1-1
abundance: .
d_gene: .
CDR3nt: TGTGCCAGCAGTCCTGACCAGGGGTGGACTGAAGCTTTCTTT
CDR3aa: CASSPDQGWTEAFF

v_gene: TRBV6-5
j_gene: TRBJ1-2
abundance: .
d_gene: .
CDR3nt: TGTGCCAGCAGTTCACTCTATGGCTACACCTTC
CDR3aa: CASSSLYGYTF

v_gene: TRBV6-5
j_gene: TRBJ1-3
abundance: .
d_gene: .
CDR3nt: TGTGCCAGCTCCCCTGAGAGGTGGGACACCATATATTTT
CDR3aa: CASSPERWDTIYF

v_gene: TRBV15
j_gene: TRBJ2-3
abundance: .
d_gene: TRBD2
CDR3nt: TGTGCCACCAGCAGACTTAGCGGGGGGATATCAGATACGCAGTATTTT
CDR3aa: CATSRLSGGISDTQYF

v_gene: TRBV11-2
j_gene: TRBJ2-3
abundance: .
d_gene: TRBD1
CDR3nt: TGTGCCAGCAGCCTTCCGACAGGGGGAAGTTCAGATACGCAGTATTTT
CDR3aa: CASSLPTGGSSDTQYF

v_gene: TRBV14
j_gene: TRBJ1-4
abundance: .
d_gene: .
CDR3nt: TGTGCCAGCAGCCAAGACCCCTCGGCAACTAATGAAAAACTGTTTTTT
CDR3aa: CASSQDPSATNEKLFF

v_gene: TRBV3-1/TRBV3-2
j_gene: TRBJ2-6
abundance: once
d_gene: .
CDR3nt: TGTGCCAGCAGCCAAGGCGGGGCTGGGGCCAACGTCCTGACTTTC
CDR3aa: CASSQGGAGANVLTF

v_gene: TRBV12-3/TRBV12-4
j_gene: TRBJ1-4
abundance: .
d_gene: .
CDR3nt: TGTGCCAGCACCACCAGGGTACGTGAAAAACTGTTTTTT
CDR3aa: CASTTRVREKLFF

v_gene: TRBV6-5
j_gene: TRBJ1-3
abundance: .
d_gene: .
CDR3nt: TGTGCCAGCACGACGGGGGGAAACACCATATATTTT
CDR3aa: CASTTGGNTIYF

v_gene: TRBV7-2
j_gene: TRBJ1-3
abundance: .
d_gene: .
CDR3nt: TGTGCCAGCAGCTTAGGCGGGTCTGGAAACACCATATATTTT
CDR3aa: CASSLGGSGNTIYF

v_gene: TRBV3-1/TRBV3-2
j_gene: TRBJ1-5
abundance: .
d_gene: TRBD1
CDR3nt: TGTGCCAGCAGCCAAGATACACAGGGGGCCCTCAATCAGCCCCAGCATTTT
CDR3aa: CASSQDTQGALNQPQHF

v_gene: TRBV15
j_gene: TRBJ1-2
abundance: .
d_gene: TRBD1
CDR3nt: TGTGCCACCAGCCTCTCGGGACAGGGGATCACTAACTATGGCTACACCTTC
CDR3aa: CATSLSGQGITNYGYTF

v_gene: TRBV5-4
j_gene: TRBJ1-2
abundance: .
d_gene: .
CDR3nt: TGTGCCAGCACCCAACTTATGGCAGGGGCCTATGGCTACACCTTC
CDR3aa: CASTQLMAGAYGYTF

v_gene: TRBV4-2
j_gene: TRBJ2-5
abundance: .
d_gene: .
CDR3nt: TGTGCCAGCAGCCTCGAGGAGGGGGCGGGTGAGACCCAGTACTTC
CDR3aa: CASSLEEGAGETQYF

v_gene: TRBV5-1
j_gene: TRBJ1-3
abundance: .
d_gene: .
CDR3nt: TGCGCCAGCAGCTTGGCGGGTACAAACACCATATATTTT
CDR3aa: CASSLAGTNTIYF

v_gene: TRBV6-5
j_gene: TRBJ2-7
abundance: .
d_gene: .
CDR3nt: TGTGCCAGCAGCCCCGGGGGTGGGGCCCTCTACGAGCAGTACTTC
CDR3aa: CASSPGGGALYEQYF

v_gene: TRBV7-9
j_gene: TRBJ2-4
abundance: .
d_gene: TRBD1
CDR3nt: TGTGCCAGCAGCACTGAGGACAGGGTAAAAAACATTCAGTACTTC
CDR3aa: CASSTEDRVKNIQYF